This T cell receptor (beta chain) was sequenced during a study of OX40 agonist ivuxolimab in advanced cancers. Regarding the complete study: Ivuxolimab, which targeted the costimulatory receptor OX40 (CD134), was an agonistic, fully human IgG2 monoclonal antibody. Intravenous ivuxolimab was administered to patients every 2 weeks at six dose levels: 0.01, 0.1, 0.3, 1.5, 3 and 10 mg/kg. Among the approximately 50 dose-escalation patients, 19 had hepatocellular carcinoma, roughly 15 melanoma, 9 renal cell carcinoma and 9 head and neck cancer. The dose-escalation cohort was about 83% male with a mean age of approximately 60 years, ranging from roughly 20 to 80. Prior anti-PD-1, anti-PD-L1 or anti-CTLA-4 therapy was permitted, and checkpoint inhibitors had been received by about 44% of dose-escalation patients. Partial responses occurred in three dose-escalation patients, of whom one had hepatocellular carcinoma and two had cutaneous melanoma. Peripheral TCRbeta sequencing was intended to test whether TCR sequence diversity was altered and clonal T-cell expansion was caused by ivuxolimab. The paper describes the monotherapy dose-escalation part (N ≈ 52 patients) of the phase I trial of ivuxolimab. The full study reports these points: At doses of 0.1 to 3.0 mg/kg, clonal expansion of both CD4+ and CD8+ blood T cells was observed from baseline to week 6. Partial responders in the 0.1-3.0 mg/kg groups had among the lowest normalized peripheral clonal expansion, especially among CD8+ T cells. Which antigens the clonally expanded peripheral T cells were specific for was not determined. After ivuxolimab, more expanded clones were found on average in CD8+ T cells than in CD4+ T cells. Low levels of normalized T-cell clonal expansion were also seen in some patients who did not respond.

Patients with autoimmune disease history or receiving systemic immunosuppression were excluded from the trial. Peripheral blood for TCR sequencing was drawn from every dose cohort at baseline, at cycle 4 day 1 and at cycle 7 day 1. Samples came from an open-label, multicenter, first-in-human phase I dose-escalation trial of ivuxolimab. Adults with locally advanced or metastatic melanoma, renal cell carcinoma, hepatocellular carcinoma or head and neck squamous cell carcinoma were enrolled in the trial. Before TCR sequencing, CD4+ T cells and CD8+ T cells were sorted from peripheral blood as separate populations. Turning to this clone: Its cognate antigen has yet to be identified. No base quality values were provided; no much bigger clone lies one nucleotide off.

For sequencing of the TCRbeta CDR3 region, genomic DNA was extracted from the sorted cells. The immunoSEQ Assay was used to sequence the TCRbeta CDR3 regions. TCRdb's version of the immuneACCESS table is confined to in-frame rearrangements and falls short of the full clone set. An unresolved V gene accounts for under half of the shortfall where checked; the remainder is of unknown origin. The sample table records approximately 70,000 clones; 85% of these occur just once. The top ten clones comprise about 0.83% of the sample. As encoded in the germline V gene, CDR1 is SGHDT while CDR2 is YYEEEE. The CDR3 spans 15 residues, from the cysteine through the phenylalanine. The kept DNA is CDR3 alone, 45 bases in frame from the first base. Cut back by 0 bases and 0 bases, the V and J ends lie 9 bases apart.

The sequence joins TRBV5-6 to TRBJ1-2, with the D segment identity uncertain. Here the sequenced sample was CD4+ or CD8+ T cells sorted from blood, taken in a trial of the OX40 agonist ivuxolimab. The sequence came from an adult with an advanced solid tumor such as melanoma, head and neck, liver or kidney cancer. The CDR3 protein sequence reads: CASSLAVTSNYGYTF. The DNA sequence is given as TGTGCCAGCAGCTTGGCCGTGACTTCTAACTATGGCTACACCTTC. Extended through the reference TRBV5-6 and TRBJ1-2 proteins, this CDR3 yields the full variable domain: DAGVTQSPTHLIKTRGQQVTLRCSPKSGHDTVSWYQQALGQGPQFIFQYYEEEERQRGNFPDRFSGHQFPNYSSELNVNALLLGDSALYLCASSLAVTSNYGYTFGSGTRLTVV.